A selection of T cell receptor beta chains follows, all from one sample in a study of blood T cells in healthy people across ages. TCRdb ran MiXCR on the 5' RACE reads and lists one entry per CDR3 protein. The sample records roughly 800,000 distinct CDR3 sequences, about 48% being singletons. The sample was blood. These receptors came from a man at least 80 years old in good health. The CDR3 runs from the conserved cysteine through the conserved F or W. The D gene is left open where the match is weak. Only part of the rows carry a size: once, few, many, or a class if the clone is expanded.

CDR3 protein | CDR3 DNA | V gene | clone size | J gene | D gene
CASSSTGLAGGETQYF | TGTGCCAGCAGTTCCACCGGACTAGCGGGAGGAGAGACCCAGTACTTC | TRBV7-2 | NA | TRBJ2-5 | TRBD2
CASSPPLAGVSEQFF | TGTGCCAGCAGCCCCCCCCTAGCGGGAGTGAGTGAGCAGTTCTTC | TRBV28 | NA | TRBJ2-1 | TRBD2
CASRIASGETQYF | TGTGCCAGCCGAATTGCTTCGGGGGAGACCCAGTACTTC | TRBV6-1 | NA | TRBJ2-5 | NA
CATGSSDTQYF | TGTGCCACCGGGTCGTCGGATACGCAGTATTTT | TRBV10-3 | NA | TRBJ2-3 | NA
CASSKAARGPFYNEQFF | TGTGCCAGCAGCAAGGCGGCCAGGGGCCCTTTCTATAATGAGCAGTTCTTC | TRBV21-1 | NA | TRBJ2-1 | NA
CASSPGQREVPLTDTQYF | TGTGCCAGCAGCCCCGGCCAGCGGGAGGTGCCCCTCACAGATACGCAGTATTTT | TRBV4-2 | NA | TRBJ2-3 | TRBD2
CSVGGVQETQFF | TGCAGCGTTGGAGGGGTCCAAGAGACCCAGTTCTTC | TRBV29-1 | NA | TRBJ2-1 | NA
CASSESRPSGANVLTF | TGTGCCAGCAGTGAAAGTAGACCTTCTGGGGCCAACGTCCTGACTTTC | TRBV6-1 | NA | TRBJ2-6 | NA
CASSVAQGPTEAFF | TGTGCCAGCAGCGTAGCACAGGGCCCCACTGAAGCTTTCTTT | TRBV9 | NA | TRBJ1-1 | NA
CASRAPYNEQFF | TGTGCCAGCAGAGCCCCGTACAATGAGCAGTTCTTC | TRBV12-3/TRBV12-4 | NA | TRBJ2-1 | NA
CASSNGWGAKNIQYF | TGCGCCAGCAGTAACGGATGGGGAGCCAAAAACATTCAGTACTTC | TRBV4-1 | few | TRBJ2-4 | NA
CAIVRGTGELFF | TGTGCCATCGTCAGGGGAACCGGGGAGCTGTTTTTT | TRBV2 | once | TRBJ2-2 | NA
CAIRGTGRTYEQYF | TGTGCCATCAGGGGGACAGGGAGAACCTACGAGCAGTACTTC | TRBV10-3 | NA | TRBJ2-7 | TRBD1
CASTFLRDRGSSGRASSYNEQFF | TGTGCCAGCACCTTTCTCCGGGACAGGGGGAGTAGCGGGAGGGCTAGCTCCTACAATGAGCAGTTCTTC | TRBV6-8 | NA | TRBJ2-1 | NA
CASSSGTGGYNEQYF | TGTGCCAGCAGTTCCGGGACAGGGGGGTACAATGAGCAGTACTTC | TRBV7-9 | NA | TRBJ2-7 | TRBD1
CASSPSDGRIYGYTF | TGTGCCAGCAGCCCCTCGGACGGTCGAATCTATGGCTACACCTTC | TRBV6-6 | NA | TRBJ1-2 | NA
CASSLGGSGTIEQFF | TGCGCCAGCAGCCTGGGCGGTAGCGGGACAATTGAGCAGTTCTTC | TRBV5-1 | NA | TRBJ2-1 | TRBD2
CATSDSGTAGYTF | TGTGCCACCAGTGATTCAGGGACGGCTGGCTACACCTTC | TRBV24-1 | NA | TRBJ1-2 | NA
CASSDSRIQETQYF | TGTGCCAGCAGTGACTCGAGGATCCAAGAGACCCAGTACTTC | TRBV6-2/TRBV6-3 | NA | TRBJ2-5 | NA
CASSFDIRKGNEQLF | TGTGCCAGCAGCTTTGACATCCGGAAGGGCAATGAGCAGTTATTC | TRBV7-2 | once | TRBJ2-1 | NA
CASQGLDTEAFF | TGTGCCAGTCAGGGGTTGGACACTGAAGCTTTCTTT | TRBV2 | NA | TRBJ1-1 | NA
CASSPTSLQETQFF | TGTGCCAGCAGCCCAACGTCCCTTCAAGAGACCCAGTTCTTC | TRBV9 | NA | TRBJ2-1 | NA
CASSFGPTRAFF | TGTGCCAGCAGTTTCGGGCCTACGCGGGCTTTCTTT | TRBV12-3/TRBV12-4 | NA | TRBJ1-1 | NA
CASSQLNTEAFF | TGTGCCAGCAGCCAATTAAACACTGAAGCTTTCTTT | TRBV3-1 | NA | TRBJ1-1 | NA
CASSSGHRGGTNEKLFF | TGTGCCAGCAGCTCGGGCCACAGGGGTGGGACTAATGAAAAACTGTTTTTT | TRBV7-7 | few | TRBJ1-4 | TRBD1
CASPTGEVYSPLHF | TGTGCCAGTCCGACAGGGGAGGTTTATTCACCCCTCCACTTT | TRBV19 | NA | TRBJ1-6 | TRBD1
CSVAPFPDRNYGYTF | TGCAGCGTTGCCCCCTTCCCCGACAGGAACTATGGCTACACCTTC | TRBV29-1 | NA | TRBJ1-2 | NA
CASSATSIRETQYF | TGTGCCAGCAGTGCTACTAGCATTCGAGAGACCCAGTACTTC | TRBV5-5 | few | TRBJ2-5 | NA
CASSLMAAGANVLTF | TGCGCCAGCAGCTTGATGGCAGCTGGGGCCAACGTCCTGACTTTC | TRBV5-1 | many | TRBJ2-6 | NA
CSARMVRTQYF | TGCAGTGCTAGGATGGTCAGAACGCAGTATTTT | TRBV20-1 | once | TRBJ2-3 | NA
CASAPTDNYGYTF | TGTGCCAGCGCCCCGACAGATAACTATGGCTACACCTTC | TRBV6-1 | once | TRBJ1-2 | NA
CASRPLAGVHEQFF | TGTGCCAGCAGACCCCTGGCGGGAGTTCATGAGCAGTTCTTC | TRBV7-9 | once | TRBJ2-1 | TRBD2
CASQSRAIQPQHF | TGTGCCAGCCAGAGCAGGGCCATTCAGCCCCAGCATTTT | TRBV2 | NA | TRBJ1-5 | NA
CASRKVDQPQHF | TGTGCCAGCAGGAAGGTGGATCAGCCCCAGCATTTT | TRBV2 | NA | TRBJ1-5 | NA
CTGGEETQYF | TGCACGGGGGGGGAAGAGACCCAGTACTTC | TRBV29-1 | NA | TRBJ2-5 | TRBD2
CASSYSGIRGVWSYEQYF | TGTGCCAGCAGTTACTCGGGAATAAGGGGAGTTTGGTCCTACGAGCAGTACTTC | TRBV6-5 | NA | TRBJ2-7 | NA
CASSEDGAANNYGYTF | TGTGCCAGCAGCGAGGATGGGGCAGCTAACAACTATGGCTACACCTTC | TRBV9 | NA | TRBJ1-2 | NA
CASSAYLAGYNEQFF | TGTGCCAGCAGCGCCTATCTAGCGGGATACAATGAGCAGTTCTTC | TRBV11-2 | few | TRBJ2-1 | TRBD2
CASSLAVLAGGGTGELFF | TGTGCCAGCAGTTTAGCGGTACTAGCGGGAGGTGGCACCGGGGAGCTGTTTTTT | TRBV12-3/TRBV12-4 | NA | TRBJ2-2 | TRBD2
CASSSLAGVSYNEQFF | TGTGCCAGCAGTTCACTAGCGGGAGTTTCCTACAATGAGCAGTTCTTC | TRBV27 | many | TRBJ2-1 | TRBD2
CASSLFLRGNEQYF | TGTGCCAGCAGCTTATTTTTAAGAGGGAACGAGCAGTACTTC | TRBV7-8 | NA | TRBJ2-7 | NA
CASPNAGGAGGYTF | TGTGCCAGCCCGAACGCTGGAGGGGCCGGGGGCTACACCTTC | TRBV7-2 | NA | TRBJ1-2 | NA
CASSLAGMGHRYAYF | TGTGCCAGCAGCTTAGCAGGGATGGGGCACAGATACGCGTATTTT | TRBV7-8 | NA | TRBJ2-3 | NA
CASSPRDGNTEAFF | TGCGCCAGCAGCCCTAGGGACGGGAACACTGAAGCTTTCTTT | TRBV5-1 | NA | TRBJ1-1 | NA
CSAAAGGYNEQFF | TGCAGCGCCGCAGCGGGAGGCTACAATGAGCAGTTCTTC | TRBV29-1 | many | TRBJ2-1 | TRBD2
CAISPRLAGGADTQYF | TGTGCCATCAGCCCTCGACTAGCGGGAGGTGCAGATACGCAGTATTTT | TRBV10-3 | NA | TRBJ2-3 | TRBD2
CASSLDSMEYNEQFF | TGTGCCAGCAGCTTAGATAGCATGGAGTACAATGAGCAGTTCTTC | TRBV11-2 | NA | TRBJ2-1 | NA
CASSSSSPTGAQETQYF | TGCGCCAGCAGCTCCAGTTCCCCGACAGGGGCCCAAGAGACCCAGTACTTC | TRBV5-1 | NA | TRBJ2-5 | TRBD1
CAISTDLGEKLFF | TGTGCCATCAGTACGGACCTGGGTGAAAAACTGTTTTTT | TRBV10-3 | NA | TRBJ1-4 | NA
CASSPPGGRAGNEQFF | TGTGCCAGCAGCCCTCCCGGCGGGAGGGCCGGCAATGAGCAGTTCTTC | TRBV13 | NA | TRBJ2-1 | TRBD2
CASSQPRERRYAYF | TGCGCCAGCAGCCAACCCCGGGAGCGCAGATACGCGTATTTT | TRBV4-1 | NA | TRBJ2-3 | NA
CASSAPGSWDEQFF | TGTGCCAGCAGTGCCCCGGGGTCCTGGGATGAGCAGTTCTTC | TRBV25-1 | few | TRBJ2-1 | NA
CASSPRRPDGETQYF | TGTGCCAGCTCACCACGGCGACCGGATGGGGAGACCCAGTACTTC | TRBV18 | NA | TRBJ2-5 | NA